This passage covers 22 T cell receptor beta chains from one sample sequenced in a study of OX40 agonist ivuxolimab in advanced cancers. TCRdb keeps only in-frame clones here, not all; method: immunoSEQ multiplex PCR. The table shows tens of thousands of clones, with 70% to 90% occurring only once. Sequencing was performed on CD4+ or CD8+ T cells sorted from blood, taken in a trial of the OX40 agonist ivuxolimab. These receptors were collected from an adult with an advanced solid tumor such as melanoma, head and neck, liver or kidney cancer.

The CDR3 DNA follows: TGTGCCAGCAGCCCCGGGAGCGGCTACGAGCAGTACTTC. Its translation: CASSPGSGYEQYF. V usage is TRBV6-5 and J usage is TRBJ2-7; a possible D gene is TRBD2 (6 bases). V was cut by 6 bases and J by 3 bases, with 12 bases left in between. The CDR3 is 13 residues long. Germline assignment: CDR1 MNHEY and CDR2 SVGAGI.

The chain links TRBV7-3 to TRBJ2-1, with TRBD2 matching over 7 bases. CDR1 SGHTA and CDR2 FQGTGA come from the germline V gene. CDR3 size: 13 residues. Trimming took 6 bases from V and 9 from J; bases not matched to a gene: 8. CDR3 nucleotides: TGTGCCAGCAGTCCCCGCTCGGGGGGTGAGCAGTTCTTC. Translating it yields CASSPRSGGEQFF.

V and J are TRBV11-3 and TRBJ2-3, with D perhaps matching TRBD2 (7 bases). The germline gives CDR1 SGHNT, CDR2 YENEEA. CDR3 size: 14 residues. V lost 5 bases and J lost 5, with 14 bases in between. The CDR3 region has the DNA TGTGCCAGCAGCCCGGGGGGCGTGGTAGATACGCAGTATTTT. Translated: CASSPGGVVDTQYF.

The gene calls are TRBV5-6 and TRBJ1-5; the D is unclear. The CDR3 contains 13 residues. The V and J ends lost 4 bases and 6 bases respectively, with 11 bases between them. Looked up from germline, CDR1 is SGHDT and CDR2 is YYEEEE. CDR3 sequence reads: CASSDGRFQPQHF. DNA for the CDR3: TGTGCCAGCAGCGATGGACGCTTTCAGCCCCAGCATTTT.

The CDR3 nucleotides read TGTGCCAGTAGTATCTGGGGCGATCAGCCCCAGCATTTT. It yields the protein CASSIWGDQPQHF. The chain combines TRBV19 with TRBJ1-5, with D maybe TRBD1 (5 bases). Looked up from germline, CDR1 is LNHDA and CDR2 is SQIVND (reference sequence). V was pared by 3 bases and J by 5 bases, with 8 bases between. The CDR3 runs 13 residues.

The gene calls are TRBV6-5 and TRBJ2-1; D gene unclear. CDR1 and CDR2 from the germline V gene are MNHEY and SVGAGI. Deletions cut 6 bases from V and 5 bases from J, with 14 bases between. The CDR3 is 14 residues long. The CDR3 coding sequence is TGTGCCAGCAGCTCGCCCCTAGGACACAATGAGCAGTTCTTC. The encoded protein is CASSSPLGHNEQFF.

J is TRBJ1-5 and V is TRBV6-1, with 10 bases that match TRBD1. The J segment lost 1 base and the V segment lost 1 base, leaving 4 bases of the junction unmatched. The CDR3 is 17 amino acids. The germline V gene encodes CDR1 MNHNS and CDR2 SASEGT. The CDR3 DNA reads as TGTGCCAGCAGTGAAGGACAGGGGGCGCACAGCAATCAGCCCCAGCATTTT. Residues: CASSEGQGAHSNQPQHF.

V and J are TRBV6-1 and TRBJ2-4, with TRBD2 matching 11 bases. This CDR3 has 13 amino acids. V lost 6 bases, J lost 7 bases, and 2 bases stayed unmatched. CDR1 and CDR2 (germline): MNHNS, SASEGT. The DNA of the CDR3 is TGTGCCAGCAGATGGACTAGCGGGAACATTCAGTACTTC. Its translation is CASRWTSGNIQYF.

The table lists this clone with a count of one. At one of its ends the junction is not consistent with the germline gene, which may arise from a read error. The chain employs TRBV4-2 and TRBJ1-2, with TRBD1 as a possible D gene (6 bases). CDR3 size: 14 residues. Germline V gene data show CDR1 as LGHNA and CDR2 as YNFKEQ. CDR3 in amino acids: CASSQEGTGKMAWF. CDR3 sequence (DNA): TGTGCCAGCAGCCAAGAAGGCACAGGGAAGATGGCTTGGTTC.

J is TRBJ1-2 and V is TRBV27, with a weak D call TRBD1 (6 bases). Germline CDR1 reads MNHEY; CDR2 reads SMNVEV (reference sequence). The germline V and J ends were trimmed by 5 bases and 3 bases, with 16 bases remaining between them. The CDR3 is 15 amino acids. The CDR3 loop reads CASSPHGQRHYGYTF. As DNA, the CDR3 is TGTGCCAGCAGTCCACACGGACAGAGACACTATGGCTACACCTTC.

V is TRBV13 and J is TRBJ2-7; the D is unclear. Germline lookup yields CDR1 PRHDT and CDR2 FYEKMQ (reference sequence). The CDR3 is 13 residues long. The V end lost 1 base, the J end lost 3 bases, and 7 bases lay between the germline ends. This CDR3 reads CASSLVAGYEQYF. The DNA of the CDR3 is TGTGCCAGCAGCTTAGTCGCCGGCTACGAGCAGTACTTC.

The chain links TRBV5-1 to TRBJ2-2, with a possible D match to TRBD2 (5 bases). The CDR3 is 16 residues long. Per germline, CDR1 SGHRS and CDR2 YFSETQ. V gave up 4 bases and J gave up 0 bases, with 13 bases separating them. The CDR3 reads CASSRSGLSNTGELFF. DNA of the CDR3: TGCGCCAGCAGCCGTAGTGGACTCTCGAACACCGGGGAGCTGTTTTTT. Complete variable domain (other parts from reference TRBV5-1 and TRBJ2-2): KAGVTQTPRYLIKTRGQQVTLSCSPISGHRSVSWYQQTPGQGLQFLFEYFSETQRNKGNFPGRFSGRQFSNSRSEMNVSTLELGDSALYLCASSRSGLSNTGELFFGEGSRLTVL.

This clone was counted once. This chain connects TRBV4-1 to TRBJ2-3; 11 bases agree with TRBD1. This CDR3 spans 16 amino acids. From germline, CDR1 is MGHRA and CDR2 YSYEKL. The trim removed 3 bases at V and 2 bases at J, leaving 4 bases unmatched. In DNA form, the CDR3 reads TGCGCCAGCAGCCACCCTGGACAGGGGGCCACAGATACGCAGTATTTT. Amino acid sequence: CASSHPGQGATDTQYF.

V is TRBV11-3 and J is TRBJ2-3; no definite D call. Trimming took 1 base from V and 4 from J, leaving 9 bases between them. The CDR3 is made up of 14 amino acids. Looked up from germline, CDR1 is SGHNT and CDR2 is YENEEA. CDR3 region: CASSLGGMADTQYF. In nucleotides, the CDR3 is TGTGCCAGCAGCTTAGGTGGGATGGCAGATACGCAGTATTTT.

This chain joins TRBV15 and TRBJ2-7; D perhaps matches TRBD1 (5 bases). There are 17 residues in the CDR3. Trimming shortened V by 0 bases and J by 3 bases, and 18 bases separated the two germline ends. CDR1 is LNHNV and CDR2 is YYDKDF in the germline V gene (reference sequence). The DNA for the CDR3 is TGTGCCACCAGCAGAGATTCCTCCGACAGCATCATCTACGAGCAGTACTTC. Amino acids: CATSRDSSDSIIYEQYF.

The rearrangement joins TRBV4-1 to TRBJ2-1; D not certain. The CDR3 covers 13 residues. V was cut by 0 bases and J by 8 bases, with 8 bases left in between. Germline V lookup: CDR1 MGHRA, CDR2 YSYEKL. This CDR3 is CASSQDNRYEQFF. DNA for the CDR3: TGCGCCAGCAGCCAAGATAATAGGTATGAGCAGTTCTTC.

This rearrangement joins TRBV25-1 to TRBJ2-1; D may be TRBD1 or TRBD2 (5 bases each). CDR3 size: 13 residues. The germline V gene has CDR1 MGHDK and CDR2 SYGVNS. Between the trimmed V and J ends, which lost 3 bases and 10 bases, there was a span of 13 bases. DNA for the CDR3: TGTGCCAGCAGTGAGGGACCAACTCAGGAGCAGTTCTTC. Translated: CASSEGPTQEQFF.

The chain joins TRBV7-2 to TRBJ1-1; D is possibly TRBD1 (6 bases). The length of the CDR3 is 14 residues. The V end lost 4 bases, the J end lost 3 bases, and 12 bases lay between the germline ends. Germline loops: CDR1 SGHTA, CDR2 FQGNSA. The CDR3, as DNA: TGTGCCAGCAGCTCTCAGGGGCTAGACACTGAAGCTTTCTTT. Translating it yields CASSSQGLDTEAFF. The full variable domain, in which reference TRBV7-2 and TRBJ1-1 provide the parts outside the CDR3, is GAGVSQSPSNKVTEKGKDVELRCDPISGHTALYWYRQSLGQGLEFLIYFQGNSAPDKSGLPSDRFSAERTGGSVSTLTIQRTQQEDSAVYLCASSSQGLDTEAFFGQGTRLTVV.

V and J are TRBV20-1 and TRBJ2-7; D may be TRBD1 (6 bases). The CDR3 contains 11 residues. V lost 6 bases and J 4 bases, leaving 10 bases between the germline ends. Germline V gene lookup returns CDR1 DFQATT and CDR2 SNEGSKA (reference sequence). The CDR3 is CSARGSYEQYF. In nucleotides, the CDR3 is TGCAGTGCCAGGGGCTCTTACGAGCAGTACTTC.

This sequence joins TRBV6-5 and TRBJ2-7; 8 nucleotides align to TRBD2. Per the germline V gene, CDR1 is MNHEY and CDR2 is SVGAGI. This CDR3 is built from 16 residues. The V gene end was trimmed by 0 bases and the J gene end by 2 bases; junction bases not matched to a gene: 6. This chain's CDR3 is CASSYSRLAPTYEQYF. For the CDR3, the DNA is TGTGCCAGCAGTTACTCACGACTAGCGCCCACCTACGAGCAGTACTTC.

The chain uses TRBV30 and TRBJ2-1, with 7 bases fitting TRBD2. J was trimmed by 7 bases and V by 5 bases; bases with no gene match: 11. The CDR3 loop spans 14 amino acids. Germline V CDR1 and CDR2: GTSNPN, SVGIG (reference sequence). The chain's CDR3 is CAWFPGTKFNEQFF. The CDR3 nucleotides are TGTGCCTGGTTTCCCGGGACTAAGTTTAATGAGCAGTTCTTC. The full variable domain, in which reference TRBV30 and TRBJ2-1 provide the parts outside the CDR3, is SQTIHQWPATLVQPVGSPLSLECTVEGTSNPNLYWYRQAAGRGLQLLFYSVGIGQISSEVPQNLSASRPQDRQFILSSKKLLLSDSGFYLCAWFPGTKFNEQFFGPGTRLTVL.

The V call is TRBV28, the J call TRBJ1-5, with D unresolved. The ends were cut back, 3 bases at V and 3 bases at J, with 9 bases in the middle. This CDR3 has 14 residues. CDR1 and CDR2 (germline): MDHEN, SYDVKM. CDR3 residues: CASSFVAVNQPQHF. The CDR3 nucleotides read TGTGCCAGCAGTTTTGTGGCGGTCAATCAGCCCCAGCATTTT.